This TCR beta chain was sequenced in a study of T-cell memory formation after mild COVID-19. Overall study: There were largely donor-specific TCR clusters.

This clonotype has ten or more counts. Its antigen is still unknown. 5'RACE, which relied on constant-segment primers, yielded TCR alpha and TCR beta cDNA libraries carrying sample barcodes and UMIs. TCRdb reanalysed the 5' RACE reads using MiXCR and keeps one entry per CDR3 protein. The sample records under 300,000 distinct CDR3 sequences, roughly 8.2% being singletons. Points from the study as a whole: Contracting clones, day 15 to 85, had balanced CD4/CD8, and later expanders favored CD4+. Some responding clones appeared in pre-infection memory, suggesting cross-reactive memory joined.

Sequencing was carried out using PBMCs or a T cell subset sorted from them (not recorded which). This sequence was found in a man between 18 and 35 years old who had mild COVID-19 (a few samples of this study predate the infection). Cell type and time point are not known.

The CDR3 here is CASSPANTGELFF. Written as DNA, the CDR3 is TGTGCCTCCTCGCCAGCGAACACCGGGGAGCTGTTTTTT. This chain joins TRBV24-1 and TRBJ2-2, with D uncertain. Trimming shortened V by 12 bases and J by 0 bases, and 10 bases separated the two germline ends. The CDR3 consists of 13 residues. Germline CDR1 reads KGHDR; CDR2 reads SFDVKD.